This T cell receptor (beta chain) was sequenced for a study of T cell responses to AZD1222 COVID-19 vaccine. Germline V gene lookup returns CDR1 SGHAT and CDR2 FQNNGV. The CDR3 extends over 14 amino acids. Unmatched junction bases numbered 8, after V lost 7 bases and J lost 6 bases. Notes on this clone: Its antigen is unknown.

The repertoire was sequenced with immunoSEQ multiplex PCR; TCRdb's copy has only in-frame clones and lacks some. The data show roughly 98,000 clones, about nine tenths seen once. Study observations and caveats: Dominant at 160-218 and 743-854, vaccine-associated CD4 TCRs also spanned spike. Clonal diversity may have been underestimated in mostly white British donors. After two AZD1222 doses, spike-specific TCR breadth and depth rose versus day 0.

This sequence originates from an adult who received the AZD1222 COVID-19 vaccine. Material: peripheral blood, obtained 28 days after the second AZD1222 dose. The chain employs TRBV11-2 and TRBJ2-1, with TRBD2 identical over 8 bases. The CDR3 is CASKVGLAINEQFF. The CDR3 DNA sequence: TGTGCCAGCAAGGTCGGACTAGCCATCAATGAGCAGTTCTTC.